This T cell receptor beta chain was profiled in a study of blood T cell repertoires in COVID-19. Study in general: PBMCs, B-cell-depleted T cells, or T cells provided the cDNA or gDNA that made up the material.

Per the study methods: Amplification from reference gene primers served as the basis for estimated nucleated cell counts. Generated by immunoSEQ multiplex PCR, the TCRdb table keeps only in-frame clones and is missing some. That table is the source of V, J and clone size, and D and trimming were worked out from the DNA. This sample has roughly 130,000 clones; around 77% occur once, and the top ten carry roughly 17%. The V and J ends lost 5 bases and 4 bases respectively, with 8 bases between them. The CDR3 has 12 amino acids. Germline loops: CDR1 SGHAT, CDR2 FQNNGV. Source material: peripheral blood. The clonotype was recovered from a man aged 60-69 years with active or convalescent COVID-19. J is TRBJ2-5 and V is TRBV11-2; no reliable D call. The CDR3 sequence is CASSPAAETQYF. CDR3 in DNA: TGTGCCAGCAGCCCTGCGGCAGAGACCCAGTACTTC.